These 7 T cell receptor beta chains came from one sample sequenced in a study of post-analysis software for immune sequencing data. Regarding the study as a whole: Roughly 5 TRBV segments (TRBV5-6, TRBV5-1 and TRBV20-1 among them) occurred more frequently in patients than in controls.

Unique molecular identifiers tagged the TCR beta cDNA libraries. TCRdb fed the PCR reads into MiXCR, producing one record per CDR3 protein. The profile shows around 700,000 distinct CDR3 sequences, over 45% of them singletons. For these receptors, no antigen is known. The sequenced material came from blood. Receptors originate from a girl between 2 and 10 years old with multiple sclerosis.

This clonotype was seen a few times. This sequence joins TRBV5-5 and TRBJ2-7, with 8 bases matching TRBD1. Germline assignment: CDR1 SGHKS and CDR2 YYEKEE (reference sequence). The CDR3 length is 14 residues. V gave up 0 bases and J gave up 2 bases; unmatched junction bases: 1. CDR3 in amino acids: CASSLEQGAYEQYF. CDR3 in DNA: TGTGCCAGCAGCTTGGAACAGGGGGCCTACGAGCAGTACTTC.

The chain couples TRBV5-4 to TRBJ2-5; D ambiguous. This CDR3 comprises 14 residues. CDR1 SGHNT and CDR2 YYREEE come from the germline V gene (reference sequence). V was shortened by 4 bases and J by 1 base, with 11 bases between the two germline ends. The DNA for the CDR3 is TGTGCCAGCAGCGCCGACCCTGTCCAAGAGACCCAGTACTTC. Translated: CASSADPVQETQYF.

This clonotype was seen more than once but under ten times. The rearrangement links TRBV6-5 to TRBJ1-2, with D possibly TRBD1 on 5 matching bases. V was clipped by 7 bases and J by 7 bases, with 19 bases between them. The CDR3 covers 14 residues. The germline V gene has CDR1 MNHEY and CDR2 SVGAGI. The chain's CDR3 is CASTQIGAGGGYTF. CDR3 DNA sequence: TGTGCCAGCACCCAAATCGGGGCAGGCGGTGGCTACACCTTC.

This clonotype was found a few times. V gene TRBV5-1 combines with J gene TRBJ2-3; TRBD2 matches 10 bases. The CDR3 is made up of 17 amino acids. J was trimmed by 0 bases and V by 3 bases; bases with no gene match: 7. Germline V CDR1 and CDR2: SGHRS, YFSETQ. CDR3 amino acids: CASSWGLARTSTDTQYF. The CDR3 DNA follows: TGCGCCAGCAGCTGGGGACTAGCGAGGACTAGCACAGATACGCAGTATTTT.

The V and J genes are TRBV5-6 and TRBJ2-5, with 13 positions matching TRBD2. Gene TRBJ2-7 matches the end of the DNA better, so the J call may be wrong. The germline V gene has CDR1 SGHDT and CDR2 YYEEEE. The CDR3 has 17 residues. The chain's CDR3 is CASSMGLAGSVTYEQYF. CDR3 DNA sequence: TGTGCCAGCAGCATGGGACTAGCGGGGTCGGTGACCTACGAGCAGTACTTC.

The V and J genes are TRBV13 and TRBJ2-6; 9 bases align to TRBD2. The trim removed 2 bases at V and 0 bases at J, leaving 5 bases unmatched. Germline V gene lookup returns CDR1 PRHDT and CDR2 FYEKMQ (reference sequence). The CDR3 runs to 18 residues. For the CDR3, the DNA is TGTGCCAGCAGCTTAAAGCGGGGGGCTCCCTCTGGGGCCAACGTCCTGACTTTC. It translates to CASSLKRGAPSGANVLTF.

This chain connects TRBV6-2 or TRBV6-3 to TRBJ1-5, with 7 bases aligning to TRBD1. The germline V gene has CDR1 MNHEY and CDR2 SVGEGT. The V gene end was trimmed by 6 bases and the J gene end by 4 bases; junction bases not matched to a gene: 12. The CDR3 runs 16 residues. The CDR3 reads CASRGPGTVLNQPQHF. The CDR3 DNA sequence: TGTGCCAGCAGAGGCCCCGGGACAGTCCTAAATCAGCCCCAGCATTTT.